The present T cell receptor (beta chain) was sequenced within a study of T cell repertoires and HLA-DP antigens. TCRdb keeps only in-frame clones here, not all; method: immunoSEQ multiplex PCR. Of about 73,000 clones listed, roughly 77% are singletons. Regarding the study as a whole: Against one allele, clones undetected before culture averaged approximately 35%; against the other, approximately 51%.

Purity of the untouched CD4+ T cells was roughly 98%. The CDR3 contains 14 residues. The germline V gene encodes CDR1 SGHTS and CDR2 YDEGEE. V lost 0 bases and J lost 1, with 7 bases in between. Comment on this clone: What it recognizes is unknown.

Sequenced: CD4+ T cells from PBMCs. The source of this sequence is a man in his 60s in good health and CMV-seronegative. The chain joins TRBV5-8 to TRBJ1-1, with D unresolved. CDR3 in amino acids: CASSLVGGNTEAFF. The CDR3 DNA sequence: TGTGCCAGCAGCTTGGTAGGAGGGAACACTGAAGCTTTCTTT.